This T cell receptor (beta chain) was sequenced in a study of cytomegalovirus exposure and HLA in healthy donors. For the study at large: Genetic ancestry analysis placed about 76% of the roughly 400 donors that were genotyped in the Caucasian-associated cluster. Study results and limitations: The later analysis indicated that the majority of CMV-associated TCR beta chains appeared HLA-restricted.

The PCR contained 60 Vbeta and 13 Jbeta primers. Some clones are missing from TCRdb's copy, which holds only in-frame ones; the method was immunoSEQ multiplex PCR. The repertoire holds under 200,000 clones, with 10% to 15% as singletons. The CDR3 has 15 amino acids. Germline V gives CDR1 SGHTA, CDR2 FQGNSA. With 7 bases clipped from V and 2 bases from J, the junction kept 7 bases outside the gene matches. About this clone: Its antigen is not identified.

The clonotype was recovered from a man aged 45 to 65 in good health and CMV-seropositive. The V call is TRBV7-2, the J call TRBJ1-2; 10 bases line up with TRBD1. The specimen sequenced was PBMCs. This chain's CDR3 is CASNTRTGGNYGYTF. CDR3 nucleotides: TGTGCCAGCAACACCCGGACAGGGGGGAACTATGGCTACACCTTC.